The T cell receptor beta chain described here comes from a study of early T cells in non-severe SARS-CoV-2 infection. The germline CDR1 and CDR2 sequences are SNHLY and FYNNEI. V lost 5 bases to trimming and J lost 0 bases; unmatched junction nucleotides: 21. This CDR3 comprises 21 residues. MiXCR, run by TCRdb on the 5' RACE reads, gives a single entry per CDR3 protein. The repertoire holds roughly 90,000 distinct CDR3 sequences, less than 15% seen once, with around 5.8% in the top ten. This rearrangement joins TRBV2 to TRBJ2-4; TRBD1 aligns across 8 bases. The clonotype was recovered from an adult who was a healthcare worker with PCR-confirmed SARS-CoV-2 infection or an uninfected control (not recorded which). Sequenced sample: whole blood. The CDR3 DNA follows: TGTGCCAGCAGTATCATACGGGGGCCAGGGGGCGCCGACCTAGCCAAAAACATTCAGTACTTC. Amino acids: CASSIIRGPGGADLAKNIQYF. Combining the CDR3 with reference TRBV2 and TRBJ2-4 gives the whole variable domain EPEVTQTPSHQVTQMGQEVILRCVPISNHLYFYWYRQILGQKVEFLVSFYNNEISEKSEIFDDQFSVERPDGSNFTLKIRSTKLEDSAMYFCASSIIRGPGGADLAKNIQYFGAGTRLSVL.